The 32 T cell receptor beta chains presented below share a single source sample, sequenced in a study of blood T cell repertoires in COVID-19. Clones were read by immunoSEQ multiplex PCR, and TCRdb kept only the in-frame ones, dropping some. Among approximately 260,000 clones, around 85% were seen once, and the ten largest hold roughly 4%. Sequenced: peripheral blood. The receptors originated from a woman in her forties with active or convalescent COVID-19.

The rearrangement uses TRBV11-2 and TRBJ2-2; tentatively, D is TRBD1 (5 bases). CDR3 length: 16 residues. The germline CDR1 and CDR2 sequences are SGHAT and FQNNGV. The germline V and J ends were trimmed by 2 bases and 4 bases, with 14 bases remaining between them. The CDR3 nucleotides are TGTGCCAGCAGCTTACAGGGTCCCACGGGCACCGGGGAGCTGTTTTTT. Translation: CASSLQGPTGTGELFF.

The rearrangement joins TRBV19 to TRBJ2-5, with 7 bases matching TRBD1. CDR1 and CDR2 (germline): LNHDA, SQIVND (reference sequence). This CDR3 spans 15 amino acids. Trimming at V came to 1 base and at J to 5 bases, leaving 7 bases not matched to a gene. The CDR3 coding sequence is TGTGCCAGTAGTATAGTAGGGGACAGCAGCGAGACCCAGTACTTC. It encodes CASSIVGDSSETQYF.

The rearrangement links TRBV6-6 to TRBJ1-2; D gene ambiguous. Deletions cut 0 bases from V and 2 bases from J, with 7 bases between. Germline values: CDR1 MNHNY, CDR2 SVGAGI (reference sequence). The CDR3 is 14 residues long. The CDR3 is CASSYSGDNYGYTF. Here the CDR3 DNA reads TGTGCCAGCAGTTACTCGGGAGACAACTATGGCTACACCTTC.

This sequence joins TRBV4-1 and TRBJ1-2; D might be TRBD1 (5 bases). The CDR3 consists of 13 residues. V was cut by 4 bases and J by 2 bases, with 8 bases left in between. The germline V gene encodes CDR1 MGHRA and CDR2 YSYEKL. The CDR3 sequence is CASSRGANYGYTF. Written as DNA, the CDR3 is TGCGCCAGCAGCCGTGGGGCGAACTATGGCTACACCTTC.

As for this clone: This specimen includes other DNA sequences encoding the same CDR3. The CDR3 DNA reads as TGTGCCAGTAGTATCCAGGGCCATAGCAATCAGCCCCAGCATTTT. This gives the protein CASSIQGHSNQPQHF. The chain has TRBV19 and TRBJ1-5; the D gene is possibly TRBD1 (5 bases). This CDR3 has 15 amino acids. The germline V gene encodes CDR1 LNHDA and CDR2 SQIVND (reference sequence). V was shortened by 3 bases and J by 0 bases, with 9 bases between the two germline ends.

This clone was counted a single time. For the CDR3, the DNA is TGTGCCAGCAGCCTACTGGGGCGAAACACTGAAGCTTTCTTT. Translation: CASSLLGRNTEAFF. The chain joins TRBV2 to TRBJ1-1; a possible D gene is TRBD1 (5 bases). Per germline, CDR1 SNHLY and CDR2 FYNNEI. Trimming removed 6 bases at V and 2 bases at J, with 13 bases between. The CDR3 loop spans 14 amino acids. The whole variable domain, filled in from reference TRBV2 and TRBJ1-1, reads EPEVTQTPSHQVTQMGQEVILRCVPISNHLYFYWYRQILGQKVEFLVSFYNNEISEKSEIFDDQFSVERPDGSNFTLKIRSTKLEDSAMYFCASSLLGRNTEAFFGQGTRLTVV.

The chain has TRBV5-1 and TRBJ2-5; D may be TRBD1 (6 bases). V was trimmed by 2 bases and J by 3 bases, leaving 8 bases between them. Germline V lookup: CDR1 SGHRS, CDR2 YFSETQ. The CDR3 sequence is 13 residues long. CDR3 sequence (DNA): TGCGCCAGCAGCTTCGCAGGGGAAGAGACCCAGTACTTC. Its protein product is CASSFAGEETQYF.

This clone was seen a handful of times. This rearrangement joins TRBV5-1 to TRBJ1-2; TRBD1 is a possible D gene (5 bases). Between the trimmed V and J ends, which lost 4 bases and 8 bases, there was a span of 15 bases. The germline gives CDR1 SGHRS, CDR2 YFSETQ. The CDR3 sequence is 13 residues long. This CDR3 is CASSGDGGRGYTF. CDR3 coding DNA: TGCGCCAGCAGCGGGGACGGGGGAAGGGGCTACACCTTC.

The chain couples TRBV6-5 to TRBJ1-2; D gene unclear. Germline-derived CDR1 and CDR2 are MNHEY and SVGAGI. The CDR3 length is 15 residues. Deletions cut 0 bases from V and 4 bases from J, with 12 bases between. Here the CDR3 DNA reads TGTGCCAGCAGTTACTCGAATAGACATATCTATGGCTACACCTTC. It yields the protein CASSYSNRHIYGYTF.

The gene calls are TRBV2 and TRBJ2-7, with 7 bases that match TRBD2. Trimming cost V 4 bases and J 3 bases; bases outside gene matches: 3. The CDR3 has 13 residues. Germline V gives CDR1 SNHLY, CDR2 FYNNEI. CDR3 region: CASSGGGGYEQYF. The CDR3 region has the DNA TGTGCCAGCAGTGGCGGGGGAGGCTACGAGCAGTACTTC.

V and J are TRBV18 and TRBJ1-2; 8 nucleotides line up with TRBD1. CDR3 length: 17 residues. The V and J ends lost 6 bases and 3 bases, in that order; junction bases with no gene match: 15. CDR1 is KGHSH and CDR2 is LQKENI in the germline V gene. The CDR3 nucleotides read TGTGCCAGCTCTAATAGGGACGGCGGGACAGGCCACTATGGCTACACCTTC. Amino acid sequence: CASSNRDGGTGHYGYTF.

The chain is built from TRBV10-1 and TRBJ1-1; 11 bases match TRBD1. CDR3 length equals 14 residues. The V segment lost 6 bases and the J segment 3 bases; nucleotides outside the gene matches: 3. Germline CDR1 and CDR2: WNHNN and SYGVQD (reference sequence). Here the CDR3 reads CASRRDRGDTEAFF. CDR3 bases: TGCGCCAGCAGAAGGGACAGGGGGGACACTGAAGCTTTCTTT.

The J gene is TRBJ1-3, the V gene TRBV7-2; D is unresolved. The CDR3 length is 16 residues. CDR1 is SGHTA, CDR2 FQGNSA, per germline. Trimming took off 3 bases at V and 0 bases at J, with 12 bases between the two ends. This chain's CDR3 is CASSFAYGSSGNTIYF. DNA for the CDR3: TGTGCCAGCAGCTTCGCCTATGGGAGCTCTGGAAACACCATATATTTT.

The rearrangement links TRBV10-1 to TRBJ2-2; 7 nucleotides align to TRBD2. Trimming took 3 bases from V and 5 from J; bases not matched to a gene: 6. This CDR3 has 15 amino acids. Germline CDR1 WNHNN, CDR2 SYGVQD (reference sequence). The CDR3 DNA reads as TGCGCCAGCAGTGAAGCGGGATTAGAGACCGGGGAGCTGTTTTTT. Amino acid sequence: CASSEAGLETGELFF.

This clone has a handful of counts. Within the sample, other DNA sequences also encode this same CDR3. The chain combines TRBV2 with TRBJ2-2; D call uncertain. The CDR3 has 15 residues. The V gene lost 4 bases and the J gene lost 3 bases, with 12 bases spanning the gap. The germline gives CDR1 SNHLY, CDR2 FYNNEI. CDR3 in amino acids: CASSAGPGYTGELFF. For the CDR3, the DNA is TGTGCCAGCAGTGCAGGTCCCGGTTACACCGGGGAGCTGTTTTTT.

This sequence joins TRBV7-8 and TRBJ2-2; a possible D gene is TRBD2 (6 bases). CDR1 is SGHVS and CDR2 is FQNEAQ in the germline V gene. The CDR3 spans 13 residues. V was trimmed by 3 bases and J by 4 bases, leaving 6 bases between them. CDR3 bases: TGTGCCAGCAGCTTGGGGGGCACCGGGGAGCTGTTTTTT. This translates into CASSLGGTGELFF.

This clone was found many times. This sequence joins TRBV30 and TRBJ1-2; 7 bases are shared with TRBD1. Trimming removed 0 bases from V and 2 bases from J; junction bases left unmatched: 12. The CDR3 totals 17 residues. Germline V gives CDR1 GTSNPN, CDR2 SVGIG (reference sequence). The CDR3 nucleotides read TGTGCCTGGAGTGTAACGGGCCTCCCGGACAGGAACTATGGCTACACCTTC. Translating it yields CAWSVTGLPDRNYGYTF.

This clone came up a few times. The V gene is TRBV11-2, the J gene TRBJ2-5, with 10 bases lining up with TRBD2. V shed 5 bases and J 4 bases; nucleotides not matched to a gene: 13. Germline CDR1 is SGHAT and CDR2 is FQNNGV. This CDR3 spans 17 amino acids. The CDR3 reads CASSPGLTLAGGETQYF. DNA for the CDR3: TGTGCCAGCAGCCCCGGTCTAACTTTAGCGGGGGGAGAGACCCAGTACTTC.

The rearrangement joins TRBV3-1 (or the pseudogene TRBV3-2) to TRBJ2-1; 8 nucleotides match TRBD2. Germline V gene data show CDR1 as LGHDT and CDR2 as YNNKEL (reference sequence). Trimming took 4 bases from V and 6 from J; bases not matched to a gene: 14. This CDR3 is built from 17 residues. CDR3 DNA: TGTGCCAGCAGCCCCAAGATTTCGGGGGGGCCCCGCAATGAGCAGTTCTTC. Its protein product is CASSPKISGGPRNEQFF.

The chain combines TRBV6-6 with TRBJ1-3, with 7 positions matching TRBD1. Germline-derived CDR1 and CDR2 are MNHNY and SVGAGI (reference sequence). CDR3 length: 13 amino acids. The ends lost 7 bases at V and 3 bases at J; junction bases unmatched: 3. The CDR3 loop is CASTRTGGNTIYF. DNA for the CDR3: TGTGCCAGCACTCGGACAGGTGGAAACACCATATATTTT.

The chain links TRBV18 to TRBJ2-5; no definite D call. Looked up from germline, CDR1 is KGHSH and CDR2 is LQKENI. Between the trimmed V and J ends, which lost 3 bases and 4 bases, there was a span of 9 bases. This CDR3 comprises 13 residues. CDR3 sequence reads: CASSPGVGETQYF. The CDR3 DNA is TGTGCCAGCTCACCCGGAGTGGGAGAGACCCAGTACTTC.

V is TRBV7-9 and J is TRBJ2-6; no definite D call. Germline V gene lookup returns CDR1 SEHNR and CDR2 FQNEAQ (reference sequence). The CDR3 spans 12 residues. Trimming shortened V by 3 bases and J by 10 bases, and 7 bases separated the two germline ends. CDR3 DNA sequence: TGTGCCAGCAGCTTGCCCCAGAACGTCCTGACTTTC. This gives the protein CASSLPQNVLTF. Filled out from reference TRBV7-9 and TRBJ2-6, the complete variable domain reads DTGVSQNPRHKITKRGQNVTFRCDPISEHNRLYWYRQTLGQGPEFLTYFQNEAQLEKSRLLSDRFSAERPKGSFSTLEIQRTEQGDSAMYLCASSLPQNVLTFGAGSRLTVL.

The chain has TRBV4-2 and TRBJ2-7; perhaps TRBD2 as D (5 bases). Trimming stripped 1 base from V and 5 bases from J, with 15 bases between. From germline, CDR1 is LGHNA and CDR2 YNFKEQ. The CDR3 length is 15 residues. This chain's CDR3 is CASSQGGVSGDEQYF. For the CDR3, the DNA is TGTGCCAGCAGCCAAGGAGGAGTCTCCGGGGACGAGCAGTACTTC.

J is TRBJ1-2 and V is TRBV5-4; a possible D gene is TRBD1 (5 bases). V lost 0 bases, J lost 1 base, and 16 bases lay in between. Germline V gene sequence: CDR1 SGHNT, CDR2 YYREEE (reference sequence). This CDR3 comprises 17 residues. The DNA for the CDR3 is TGTGCCAGCAGCTTGGGTGTCCGGGTAGGGGATAACTATGGCTACACCTTC. Translating gives CASSLGVRVGDNYGYTF.

A remark on this clone: Other DNA sequences in the sample encode the same CDR3. V usage is TRBV3-1 (or the pseudogene TRBV3-2) and J usage is TRBJ1-6, with TRBD1 as a possible D gene (5 bases). CDR3 length: 14 residues. From germline, CDR1 is LGHDT and CDR2 YNNKEL (reference sequence). The ends were cut back, 1 base at V and 5 bases at J, with 6 bases in the middle. CDR3 protein: CASSQGQNNSPLHF. The DNA of the CDR3 is TGTGCCAGCAGCCAAGGACAGAATAATTCACCCCTCCACTTT.

The rearrangement joins TRBV28 to TRBJ2-7; possibly TRBD1 for D (6 bases). The CDR3 runs to 13 residues. Germline V gives CDR1 MDHEN, CDR2 SYDVKM. Trimming stripped 5 bases from V and 3 bases from J, with 11 bases between. The CDR3 DNA reads TGTGCCAGCAGTCCACAGGGACGCTACGAGCAGTACGTC. Protein product: CASSPQGRYEQYV.

V and J are TRBV2 and TRBJ1-2, with 7 bases matching TRBD1. Germline V gene sequence: CDR1 SNHLY, CDR2 FYNNEI. V shed 5 bases, J shed 8 bases, and the junction held 11 bases outside the gene matches. The CDR3 consists of 14 residues. CDR3: CASSPGQETGGYTF. CDR3 nucleotides: TGTGCCAGCAGTCCCGGACAGGAGACTGGAGGCTACACCTTC.

This rearrangement joins TRBV28 to TRBJ1-2, with D possibly matching TRBD1 (6 bases). V was shortened by 6 bases and J by 3 bases, with 14 bases between the two germline ends. The germline V gene encodes CDR1 MDHEN and CDR2 SYDVKM. This CDR3 has 14 amino acids. The CDR3 region has the DNA TGTGCCAGCAGGTCTCTCAGGGGAGACTATGGCTACACCTTC. Translating it yields CASRSLRGDYGYTF.

The table lists this clone with a count of one. This sequence joins TRBV7-2 and TRBJ1-2; D is unresolved. The CDR3 sequence is 12 residues long. Germline lookup yields CDR1 SGHTA and CDR2 FQGNSA. Trimming left V 5 bases short and J 8 bases short, with 12 bases between. CDR3 coding DNA: TGTGCCAGCAGCGAGGTGGCTAAGGGCTACACCTTC. This gives the protein CASSEVAKGYTF.

The chain couples TRBV19 to TRBJ1-2, with D perhaps matching TRBD1 (5 bases). Germline loops: CDR1 LNHDA, CDR2 SQIVND (reference sequence). V lost 6 bases to trimming and J lost 2 bases, with 16 bases between them. This CDR3 is 15 amino acids long. The chain's CDR3 is CASRPRGGENYGYTF. The CDR3 nucleotides are TGTGCCAGTAGACCCCGTGGGGGGGAAAACTATGGCTACACCTTC.

The rearrangement uses TRBV6-5 and TRBJ2-7, with 7 positions matching TRBD1. The CDR3 spans 13 residues. Germline lookup yields CDR1 MNHEY and CDR2 SVGAGI. V shed 9 bases and J 1 base; nucleotides not matched to a gene: 6. The CDR3 protein is CASIRQGSYEQYV. CDR3 nucleotides: TGTGCCAGTATCCGACAGGGTTCCTACGAGCAGTACGTC.

The V call is TRBV5-1, the J call TRBJ2-3, with 7 nucleotides matching TRBD2. Germline trimming cut 4 bases from V and 4 bases from J; bases unmatched to any gene: 15. CDR3 length equals 17 residues. Germline V gene sequence: CDR1 SGHRS, CDR2 YFSETQ. CDR3 DNA: TGCGCCAGCAGCGCCCTCCCGGGCGGGGGTACCGCAGATACGCAGTATTTT. Amino acid sequence: CASSALPGGGTADTQYF. Combining the CDR3 with reference TRBV5-1 and TRBJ2-3 gives the whole variable domain KAGVTQTPRYLIKTRGQQVTLSCSPISGHRSVSWYQQTPGQGLQFLFEYFSETQRNKGNFPGRFSGRQFSNSRSEMNVSTLELGDSALYLCASSALPGGGTADTQYFGPGTRLTVL.